These T cell receptor beta chains were read from a single sample in a study of a mutant IDH1 vaccine in newly diagnosed glioma. Method: immunoSEQ multiplex PCR; TCRdb's copy keeps in-frame clones and lacks some. The sample holds around 130,000 clones, about four fifths seen once. Antigen specificity for these receptors is unknown. Material: PBMCs, obtained from a glioma patient whose treatment included an IDH1 peptide vaccine. These receptor sequences come from a man aged 35 to 55 with glioma. The CDR3 runs from the conserved cysteine through the conserved F or W. A D gene is named only where the DNA matches it firmly. The size field is filled for only some rows; it gives once, few, many or a size class.

CDR3nt: TGTGCCAGCTCTCTTACTGCCGTAGACAGGACCTACGAGCAGTACTTC; CDR3aa: CASSLTAVDRTYEQYF; d_gene: NA; j_gene: TRBJ2-7; v_gene: TRBV18; len: 16; abundance: NA
CDR3nt: TGTGCCATCAGGAAAACTAGCGGGAGGGAAGATGAGCAGTTCTTC; CDR3aa: CAIRKTSGREDEQFF; d_gene: TRBD2; j_gene: TRBJ2-1; v_gene: TRBV10-3; len: 15; abundance: NA
CDR3nt: TGTGCCAGCAGTTACTCGATGGGGGCTGAAGCTTTCTTT; CDR3aa: CASSYSMGAEAFF; d_gene: NA; j_gene: TRBJ1-1; v_gene: TRBV6-5; len: 13; abundance: few
CDR3nt: TGTGCCAGCAGTGAACGCCGGAGAGGGGCAACTAATGAAAAACTGTTTTTT; CDR3aa: CASSERRRGATNEKLFF; d_gene: NA; j_gene: TRBJ1-4; v_gene: TRBV6-1; len: 17; abundance: NA
CDR3nt: TGTGCCATCAGTGAGTCGGGGGCAGGGATGAACTACGAGCAGTACTTC; CDR3aa: CAISESGAGMNYEQYF; d_gene: NA; j_gene: TRBJ2-7; v_gene: TRBV10-3; len: 16; abundance: NA
CDR3nt: TGTGCCAGCAGCTTAGGGCGCGTACCCTACAATGAGCAGTTCTTC; CDR3aa: CASSLGRVPYNEQFF; d_gene: NA; j_gene: TRBJ2-1; v_gene: TRBV7-9; len: 15; abundance: NA
CDR3nt: TGTGCCAGCAGACCAGGGCCCACAGGGGAAGCTTTCTTT; CDR3aa: CASRPGPTGEAFF; d_gene: NA; j_gene: TRBJ1-1; v_gene: TRBV5-5; len: 13; abundance: NA
CDR3nt: TGTGCCAGCGCCCCCTGTCCTCGGCTAGCGGGGGGGACAGATACGCAGTATTTT; CDR3aa: CASAPCPRLAGGTDTQYF; d_gene: TRBD2; j_gene: TRBJ2-3; v_gene: TRBV6-7; len: 18; abundance: NA
CDR3nt: TGTGCCAGCAGCTTCCAGTCGGGGGCAAACATTCAGTACTTC; CDR3aa: CASSFQSGANIQYF; d_gene: NA; j_gene: TRBJ2-4; v_gene: TRBV5-6; len: 14; abundance: NA
CDR3nt: TGTGCCAGCAGTTTATCCGTCTATGGGCGAAGTAATTCACCCCTCCACTTT; CDR3aa: CASSLSVYGRSNSPLHF; d_gene: NA; j_gene: TRBJ1-6; v_gene: TRBV27; len: 17; abundance: few
CDR3nt: TGCGCCAGCAGCATCCAACTGGACAGGCAAGAGACCCAGTACTTC; CDR3aa: CASSIQLDRQETQYF; d_gene: TRBD1; j_gene: TRBJ2-5; v_gene: TRBV5-1; len: 15; abundance: NA
CDR3nt: TGTGCCAGCAGCTTGGCGGACAGGGGACAGACCCAGTACTTC; CDR3aa: CASSLADRGQTQYF; d_gene: TRBD1; j_gene: TRBJ2-5; v_gene: TRBV7-2; len: 14; abundance: once
CDR3nt: TGCGCCAGCAGTCGCAATTCTCGGGACGAGGGGTACGAGCAGTACTTC; CDR3aa: CASSRNSRDEGYEQYF; d_gene: NA; j_gene: TRBJ2-7; v_gene: TRBV23-1; len: 16; abundance: once
CDR3nt: TGCAGCGTCGCGCAGGGGGATAGCAATCAGCCCCAGCATTTT; CDR3aa: CSVAQGDSNQPQHF; d_gene: TRBD1; j_gene: TRBJ1-5; v_gene: TRBV29-1; len: 14; abundance: many
CDR3nt: TGTGCCAGCAGTTTGGGACATGAAGCCTCTGGAAACACCATATATTTT; CDR3aa: CASSLGHEASGNTIYF; d_gene: NA; j_gene: TRBJ1-3; v_gene: TRBV28; len: 16; abundance: NA
CDR3nt: TGTGCCATCAGTGACTCGTGGGGGGAGCGAGAGACCCAGTACTTC; CDR3aa: CAISDSWGERETQYF; d_gene: NA; j_gene: TRBJ2-5; v_gene: TRBV10-3; len: 15; abundance: once
CDR3nt: TGTGCCAGCAGCGTAGCTACCCAGGGACGGACCGGGGAGCTGTTTTTT; CDR3aa: CASSVATQGRTGELFF; d_gene: NA; j_gene: TRBJ2-2; v_gene: TRBV9; len: 16; abundance: NA
CDR3nt: TGTGCCAGCAGCCCCGTCGGGGCAACTAATGAAAAACTGTTTTTT; CDR3aa: CASSPVGATNEKLFF; d_gene: NA; j_gene: TRBJ1-4; v_gene: TRBV4-2; len: 15; abundance: NA
CDR3nt: TGTGCCAGTACCCGGATACAGGGAATCACTGAAGCTTTCTTT; CDR3aa: CASTRIQGITEAFF; d_gene: NA; j_gene: TRBJ1-1; v_gene: TRBV19; len: 14; abundance: NA
CDR3nt: TGCGCCAGCAGCGGTCGGGGTGGCTACACCTTC; CDR3aa: CASSGRGGYTF; d_gene: NA; j_gene: TRBJ1-2; v_gene: TRBV4-3; len: 11; abundance: few
CDR3nt: TGCGCCAGCATACGGACTAGCGGGAGAGGATATACGCAGTATTTT; CDR3aa: CASIRTSGRGYTQYF; d_gene: TRBD2; j_gene: TRBJ2-3; v_gene: TRBV4-1; len: 15; abundance: NA
CDR3nt: TGTGCCAGCACCCCAAGGCCCGGGACAGATACGCAGTATTTT; CDR3aa: CASTPRPGTDTQYF; d_gene: NA; j_gene: TRBJ2-3; v_gene: TRBV18; len: 14; abundance: NA
CDR3nt: TGTGCCAGTAGTATGGGGCGACAGGGGTCGAAGAACTCCTATAATTCACCCCTCCACTTT; CDR3aa: CASSMGRQGSKNSYNSPLHF; d_gene: TRBD1; j_gene: TRBJ1-6; v_gene: TRBV19; len: 20; abundance: NA
CDR3nt: TGTGCCAGCAGCCAACTTACAGGGATTAGGGACACTGAAGCTTTCTTT; CDR3aa: CASSQLTGIRDTEAFF; d_gene: NA; j_gene: TRBJ1-1; v_gene: TRBV16; len: 16; abundance: NA
CDR3nt: TGTGCCACCCAAGGGGGGGTAGCCGGGTACTTC; CDR3aa: CATQGGVAGYF; d_gene: NA; j_gene: TRBJ2-7; v_gene: TRBV6-1; len: 11; abundance: once
CDR3nt: TGTGCCAGCAGTTTCCGGGACAGGGGGCGAAATGAAAAACTGTTTTTT; CDR3aa: CASSFRDRGRNEKLFF; d_gene: TRBD1; j_gene: TRBJ1-4; v_gene: TRBV27; len: 16; abundance: NA
CDR3nt: TGTGCCAGCAGCGTAGAACAGGGGTACGAGCAGTACTTC; CDR3aa: CASSVEQGYEQYF; d_gene: TRBD1; j_gene: TRBJ2-7; v_gene: TRBV9; len: 13; abundance: NA
CDR3nt: TGCGCCAGCAGCGTTATCAGTAATCACAGAGGCTACACCTTC; CDR3aa: CASSVISNHRGYTF; d_gene: NA; j_gene: TRBJ1-2; v_gene: TRBV5-1; len: 14; abundance: NA
CDR3nt: TGTGCCAGCAGATCCCTCAGGGAGCAGTTCTTC; CDR3aa: CASRSLREQFF; d_gene: NA; j_gene: TRBJ2-1; v_gene: TRBV6-5; len: 11; abundance: NA
CDR3nt: TGTGCCACGCAACCGGGACAGGGCGCCAAAAACATTCAGTACTTC; CDR3aa: CATQPGQGAKNIQYF; d_gene: TRBD1; j_gene: TRBJ2-4; v_gene: TRBV19; len: 15; abundance: NA
CDR3nt: TGTGCCAGCAGCTTAGCTGCAGGGGGCGAGCAGTACTTC; CDR3aa: CASSLAAGGEQYF; d_gene: TRBD1; j_gene: TRBJ2-7; v_gene: TRBV7-9; len: 13; abundance: once
CDR3nt: TGTGCCAGCAGTTTATCGCCTTTCGGGGGGGCGTGGGGCTACACCTTC; CDR3aa: CASSLSPFGGAWGYTF; d_gene: NA; j_gene: TRBJ1-2; v_gene: TRBV27; len: 16; abundance: NA
CDR3nt: TGTGCCAGTAGTATCCTAAGCCCTTTCAGGGGGCACACCGGGGAGCTGTTTTTT; CDR3aa: CASSILSPFRGHTGELFF; d_gene: TRBD1; j_gene: TRBJ2-2; v_gene: TRBV19; len: 18; abundance: NA
CDR3nt: TGTGCCAGCAGCCTAGGCACTGGAAACACCATATATTTT; CDR3aa: CASSLGTGNTIYF; d_gene: NA; j_gene: TRBJ1-3; v_gene: TRBV7-8; len: 13; abundance: NA
CDR3nt: TGTGCCAGCGCCTCATTTGTCCAGCCCCAGCATTTT; CDR3aa: CASASFVQPQHF; d_gene: NA; j_gene: TRBJ1-5; v_gene: TRBV28; len: 12; abundance: few
CDR3nt: TGTGCCAGCACCCGACAGGGCCCCCGGGGTGAAAAACTGTTTTTT; CDR3aa: CASTRQGPRGEKLFF; d_gene: TRBD1; j_gene: TRBJ1-4; v_gene: TRBV13; len: 15; abundance: NA
CDR3nt: TGTGCCAGCAGCGTGGGAGGTGGGGATAACTATGGCTACACCTTC; CDR3aa: CASSVGGGDNYGYTF; d_gene: NA; j_gene: TRBJ1-2; v_gene: TRBV9; len: 15; abundance: few
CDR3nt: TGTGCCAGCAGCACAGGGGGAGGAATTGAAAAACTGTTTTTT; CDR3aa: CASSTGGGIEKLFF; d_gene: TRBD1; j_gene: TRBJ1-4; v_gene: TRBV7-9; len: 14; abundance: NA
CDR3nt: TGCAGCGCAGGGACAGCAGAAGCTTTCTTT; CDR3aa: CSAGTAEAFF; d_gene: TRBD1; j_gene: TRBJ1-1; v_gene: TRBV29-1; len: 10; abundance: NA
CDR3nt: TGCGCCAGCAGCCATGGCGGAGGGGCAACTAATGAAAAACTGTTTTTT; CDR3aa: CASSHGGGATNEKLFF; d_gene: NA; j_gene: TRBJ1-4; v_gene: TRBV4-3; len: 16; abundance: NA
CDR3nt: TGTGCCAGCACGCTAGGGGGACTAGCGGTGACAGATACGCAGTATTTT; CDR3aa: CASTLGGLAVTDTQYF; d_gene: TRBD2; j_gene: TRBJ2-3; v_gene: TRBV2; len: 16; abundance: NA
CDR3nt: TGCGCCAGCAGCCCACTACTCGGACTAGCGGGAGGGGCCGAGCAGTACTTC; CDR3aa: CASSPLLGLAGGAEQYF; d_gene: TRBD2; j_gene: TRBJ2-7; v_gene: TRBV4-3; len: 17; abundance: NA
CDR3nt: TGTGCCAGCAGCCTGGATCCGGAGCGCTACGAGCAGTACTTC; CDR3aa: CASSLDPERYEQYF; d_gene: NA; j_gene: TRBJ2-7; v_gene: TRBV12-1; len: 14; abundance: NA
CDR3nt: TGTGCCAGCAGCTTAGTGGCCACAGTCCTCCTATCCTACGAGCAGTACTTC; CDR3aa: CASSLVATVLLSYEQYF; d_gene: NA; j_gene: TRBJ2-7; v_gene: TRBV7-8; len: 17; abundance: NA
CDR3nt: TGCGCCAGCAGCTTGGATCCAGGGGTCTACAATGAGCAGTTCTTC; CDR3aa: CASSLDPGVYNEQFF; d_gene: NA; j_gene: TRBJ2-1; v_gene: TRBV5-1; len: 15; abundance: NA
CDR3nt: TGTGCTAGTGGGGATGGGACAGGGAGGGCGAATACTAGGCACTTGAATGAGCAGTTCTTC; CDR3aa: CASGDGTGRANTRHLNEQFF; d_gene: TRBD1; j_gene: TRBJ2-1; v_gene: TRBV12-5; len: 20; abundance: NA
CDR3nt: TGCGCCAGCAGCTCAACCCGGGCGGGGGGAAGAGAGACCCAGTACTTC; CDR3aa: CASSSTRAGGRETQYF; d_gene: TRBD2; j_gene: TRBJ2-5; v_gene: TRBV5-1; len: 16; abundance: once
CDR3nt: TGTGCCAGCAGCGTAGGTCAGGGGATCACTGAAGCTTTCTTT; CDR3aa: CASSVGQGITEAFF; d_gene: NA; j_gene: TRBJ1-1; v_gene: TRBV9; len: 14; abundance: NA
CDR3nt: TGCAGCGCCCTAGGGGTAGCGGGGAACTCCTACGAGCAGTACTTC; CDR3aa: CSALGVAGNSYEQYF; d_gene: TRBD2; j_gene: TRBJ2-7; v_gene: TRBV29-1; len: 15; abundance: NA
CDR3nt: TGTGCCAGCAGTTTACTACCACTCTCGCAGGGGACTCAGCCCCAGCATTTT; CDR3aa: CASSLLPLSQGTQPQHF; d_gene: NA; j_gene: TRBJ1-5; v_gene: TRBV27; len: 17; abundance: NA
CDR3nt: TGTGCCAGCACCGTGGGGGGGGATTCACCCCTCCACTTT; CDR3aa: CASTVGGDSPLHF; d_gene: NA; j_gene: TRBJ1-6; v_gene: TRBV7-9; len: 13; abundance: NA
CDR3nt: TGCGCCAGCAGCCAAGTGTTTGGGACAGGGGCCAGGAGCTCCTACAATGAGCAGTTCTTC; CDR3aa: CASSQVFGTGARSSYNEQFF; d_gene: TRBD1; j_gene: TRBJ2-1; v_gene: TRBV4-1; len: 20; abundance: NA
CDR3nt: TGTGCCAGCCGGGAAGGCGATGAGCAGTTCTTC; CDR3aa: CASREGDEQFF; d_gene: NA; j_gene: TRBJ2-1; v_gene: TRBV6-5; len: 11; abundance: NA